This TCR beta chain is drawn from a study of technical replicates of blood from a handful of donors. The CDR3 covers 16 residues. Germline assignment: CDR1 SNHLY and CDR2 FYNNEI. The ends lost 11 bases at V and 6 bases at J; junction bases unmatched: 15. Using immunoSEQ multiplex PCR, the repertoire was profiled, and TCRdb retains in-frame clones only, with some absent. This table holds tens of thousands of clones, 95% found once. Specimen: T cells isolated from PBMCs. V is TRBV2 and J is TRBJ2-2; 10 nucleotides align to TRBD1. The source of this sequence is a human donor in good health. This CDR3 reads CASVGQGDELAGELFF. The CDR3 DNA reads TGTGCCTCAGTTGGACAGGGGGATGAATTGGCCGGGGAGCTGTTTTTT.